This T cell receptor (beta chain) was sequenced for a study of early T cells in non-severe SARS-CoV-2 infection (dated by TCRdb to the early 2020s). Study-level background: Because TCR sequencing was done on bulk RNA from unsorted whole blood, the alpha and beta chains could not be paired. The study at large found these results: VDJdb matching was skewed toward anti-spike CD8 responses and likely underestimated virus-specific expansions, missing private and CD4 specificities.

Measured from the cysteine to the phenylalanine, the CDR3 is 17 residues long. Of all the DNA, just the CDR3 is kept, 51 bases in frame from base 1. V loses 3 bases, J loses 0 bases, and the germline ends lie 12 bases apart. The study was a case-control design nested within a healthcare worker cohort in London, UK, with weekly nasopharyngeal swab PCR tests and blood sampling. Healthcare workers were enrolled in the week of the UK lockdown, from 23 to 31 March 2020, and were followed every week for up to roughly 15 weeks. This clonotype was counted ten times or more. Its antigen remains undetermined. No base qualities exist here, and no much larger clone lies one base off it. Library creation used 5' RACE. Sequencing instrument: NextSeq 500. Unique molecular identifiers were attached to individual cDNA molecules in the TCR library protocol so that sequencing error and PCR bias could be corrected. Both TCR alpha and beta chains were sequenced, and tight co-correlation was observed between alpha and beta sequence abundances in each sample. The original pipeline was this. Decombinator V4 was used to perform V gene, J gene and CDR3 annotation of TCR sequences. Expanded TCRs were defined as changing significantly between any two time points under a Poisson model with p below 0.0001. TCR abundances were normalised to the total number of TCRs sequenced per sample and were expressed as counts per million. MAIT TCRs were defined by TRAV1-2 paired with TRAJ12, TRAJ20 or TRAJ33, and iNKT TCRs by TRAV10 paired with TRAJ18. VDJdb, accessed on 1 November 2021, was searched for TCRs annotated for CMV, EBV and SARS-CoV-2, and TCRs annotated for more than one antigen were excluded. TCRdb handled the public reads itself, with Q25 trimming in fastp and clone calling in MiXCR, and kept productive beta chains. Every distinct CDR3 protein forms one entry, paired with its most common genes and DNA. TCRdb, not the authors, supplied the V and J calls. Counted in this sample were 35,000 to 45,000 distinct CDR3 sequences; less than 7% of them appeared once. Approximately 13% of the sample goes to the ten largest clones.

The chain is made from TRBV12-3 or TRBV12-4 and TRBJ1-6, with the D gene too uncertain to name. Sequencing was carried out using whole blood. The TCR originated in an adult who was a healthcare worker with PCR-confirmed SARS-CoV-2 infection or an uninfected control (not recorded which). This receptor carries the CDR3 CASSFLRKSSYNSPLHF. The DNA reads TGTGCCAGCAGTTTTTTGAGAAAGAGCTCCTATAATTCACCCCTCCACTTT.